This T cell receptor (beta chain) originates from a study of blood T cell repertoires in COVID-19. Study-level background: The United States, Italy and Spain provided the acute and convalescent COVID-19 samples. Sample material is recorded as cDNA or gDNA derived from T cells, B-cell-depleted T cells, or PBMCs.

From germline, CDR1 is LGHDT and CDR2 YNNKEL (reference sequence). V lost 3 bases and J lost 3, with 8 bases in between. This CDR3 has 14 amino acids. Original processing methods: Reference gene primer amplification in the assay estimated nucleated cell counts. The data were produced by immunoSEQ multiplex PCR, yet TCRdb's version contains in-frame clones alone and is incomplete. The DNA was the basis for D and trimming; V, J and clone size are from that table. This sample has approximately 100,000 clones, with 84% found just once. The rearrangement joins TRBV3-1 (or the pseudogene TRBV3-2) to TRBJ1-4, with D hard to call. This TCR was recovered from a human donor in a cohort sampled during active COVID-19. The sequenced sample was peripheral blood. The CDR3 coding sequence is TGTGCCAGCAGCCAGCGGGGAGCTAATGAAAAACTGTTTTTT. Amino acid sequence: CASSQRGANEKLFF.